Each of the 8 T cell receptor beta chains below was sequenced from the same sample in a study of cytomegalovirus exposure and HLA in healthy donors. Primers for the PCR totalled 60 Vbeta and 13 Jbeta. Some clones are missing from TCRdb's copy, which holds only in-frame ones; the method was immunoSEQ multiplex PCR. Among 150,000 to 200,000 clones, more than 80% were seen once, and the ten largest hold 4.9%. The specimen sequenced was PBMCs. The receptors originated from a woman younger than 30 in good health and CMV-seropositive.

This chain joins TRBV6-1 and TRBJ1-2; 8 nucleotides match TRBD1. The CDR3 has 14 residues. V lost 11 bases to trimming and J lost 8 bases; unmatched junction nucleotides: 16. The germline V gene has CDR1 MNHNS and CDR2 SASEGT. The CDR3 is CASRPVDRGGGYTF. In nucleotides, the CDR3 is TGTGCCTCTCGACCCGTAGACAGGGGCGGAGGCTACACCTTC.

V gene TRBV11-2 combines with J gene TRBJ2-7, with D uncertain. The CDR3 loop spans 14 amino acids. Germline V gene data show CDR1 as SGHAT and CDR2 as FQNNGV. Trimming left V 3 bases short and J 4 bases short, with 13 bases between. The CDR3 sequence: CASSFDGVLYEQYF. The CDR3 nucleotides read TGTGCCAGCAGCTTCGACGGAGTTCTTTACGAGCAGTACTTC.

This clone has just a few counts. This chain uses TRBV21-1 with TRBJ2-5; the table calls TRBD2, which could not be checked here. TRBV21-1 is listed as a pseudogene. The CDR3 spans 12 residues. CDR3 coding DNA: TGTGCCAGCAGCGGAGTCGGTGAGACCCAGTACTTC. Protein product: CASSGVGETQYF.

The chain employs TRBV19 and TRBJ1-5; D not resolved. Trimming stripped 5 bases from V and 0 bases from J, with 5 bases between. CDR3 length: 13 amino acids. From germline, CDR1 is LNHDA and CDR2 SQIVND (reference sequence). CDR3 loop: CASSQYSNQPQHF. The CDR3 nucleotides read TGTGCCAGTAGTCAGTATAGCAATCAGCCCCAGCATTTT.

In this sample, this clone turned up a few times. The chain is built from TRBV4-1 and TRBJ1-3; 9 bases fit TRBD1. CDR1 MGHRA and CDR2 YSYEKL come from the germline V gene. Germline trimming cut 0 bases from V and 1 base from J; bases unmatched to any gene: 4. The CDR3 sequence is 17 residues long. The CDR3: CASSQDPGQGSGNTIYF. The CDR3 nucleotides read TGCGCCAGCAGCCAAGACCCGGGACAGGGATCTGGAAACACCATATATTTT.

The chain is built from TRBV28 and TRBJ1-2; possibly TRBD1 for D (5 bases). V gave up 1 base and J gave up 4 bases, with 19 bases separating them. The CDR3 has 17 residues. Germline assignment: CDR1 MDHEN and CDR2 SYDVKM. CDR3 nucleotides: TGTGCCAGCAGTTTATCCGTTCGCGGCCAAGGGGCCTATGGCTACACCTTC. Protein product: CASSLSVRGQGAYGYTF.

The chain carries TRBV25-1 and TRBJ2-5; 7 bases map to TRBD1. This CDR3 comprises 17 residues. V gave up 6 bases and J gave up 5 bases; unmatched junction bases: 18. The germline V gene encodes CDR1 MGHDK and CDR2 SYGVNS. CDR3 protein: CASSGLGLGQFTETQYF. CDR3 bases: TGTGCCAGCAGCGGGTTGGGCCTGGGACAGTTTACCGAGACCCAGTACTTC.

Regarding this clone: The junction shows a germline mismatch at one end, possibly a read error. The genes are TRBV7-7 and TRBJ2-5; D ambiguous. Germline-derived CDR1 and CDR2 are SSHAT and FNYEAQ (reference sequence). The length of the CDR3 is 14 residues. The CDR3 here is CASSLGQVQETQYF. DNA for the CDR3: TGTGCTAGCAGCTTAGGGCAGGTCCAAGAGACCCAGTACTTC.